This is a list of T cell receptor beta chains from one sample in a study of PD-1 blockade in classical Hodgkin lymphoma. The data were produced by immunoSEQ multiplex PCR, yet TCRdb's version contains in-frame clones alone and is incomplete. Seen here are about 94,000 clones, 93% observed once, and the top ten hold 1.5% to 2.5%. The sequencing here drew on peripheral blood mononuclear cells (PBMCs), taken before the fourth cycle of nivolumab. Every receptor here comes from a human donor with classical Hodgkin lymphoma. CDR3s include the opening cysteine and the closing phenylalanine or tryptophan. The D gene is left open where the match is weak. Size is omitted from some rows. Given values are once, few, many or a class for expanded clones.

v_gene	j_gene	abundance	d_gene	CDR3nt	CDR3aa
TRBV21-1	TRBJ1-2	-	-	TGTGCCAGCAGCAAATTCGGGGGCTACACCTTC	CASSKFGGYTF
TRBV19	TRBJ1-1	-	-	TGTGCCAGTAGTTGGGGTTCAGGCACTGAAGCTTTCTTT	CASSWGSGTEAFF
TRBV5-6	TRBJ1-2	once	-	TGTGCCAGCAGCTTGGAAGCTTGGGGCTACACCTTC	CASSLEAWGYTF
TRBV7-9	TRBJ2-7	-	-	TGTGCCAGCAGCTTAGATACTTTAGCCGTGCAGTACTTC	CASSLDTLAVQYF
TRBV7-9	TRBJ2-1	-	TRBD2	TGTGCCAGCAGCGCCGGGACTAGCAGATCCTGGAGCTCCTACAATGAGCAGTTCTTC	CASSAGTSRSWSSYNEQFF
TRBV28	TRBJ1-4	-	-	TGTGCCAGCAGTTTTGGCAGGGGTAGCGAAAAACTGTTTTTT	CASSFGRGSEKLFF
TRBV30	TRBJ2-3	-	-	TGTGCCTGGAGTCAGGGAAGCACAGATACGCAGTATTTT	CAWSQGSTDTQYF
TRBV2	TRBJ2-1	-	-	TGTGCCAGCCGACAGGTTTCCTACAATGAGCAGTTCTTC	CASRQVSYNEQFF
TRBV11-3	TRBJ2-1	-	TRBD1	TGTGCCGGCAGCCAGGACAGGAGGACTCAGTTCTTC	CAGSQDRRTQFF
TRBV5-4	TRBJ2-2	-	TRBD2	TGTGCCAGCAGCCATCGACTAGCTGGGGAGCTGTTTTTT	CASSHRLAGELFF
TRBV28	TRBJ1-4	-	-	TGTGCCAGCAGTTTATACGAATCCGGGGCTTTTGGAGAAAAACTGTTTTTT	CASSLYESGAFGEKLFF
TRBV29-1	TRBJ2-5	-	-	TGCAGCGTTTATTTTTACCAAGAGACCCAGTACTTC	CSVYFYQETQYF
TRBV28	TRBJ1-1	-	TRBD1	TGTGCCAGCAGAACAGGGGGCCGGACTGAAGCTTTCTTT	CASRTGGRTEAFF
TRBV2	TRBJ2-3	once	TRBD2	TGTGCCAGCAGTGTACTAGCGGGGGTGACAGATACGCAGTATTTT	CASSVLAGVTDTQYF
TRBV6-1	TRBJ2-5	once	-	TGTGCCAGCAGCCCTACTAGGTGGGAGACCCAGTACTTC	CASSPTRWETQYF
TRBV2	TRBJ2-7	-	TRBD2	TGTGCCAGCAGTGATTTTCCGCTAGCGGGAACGACCGAGCAGTACTTC	CASSDFPLAGTTEQYF
TRBV1	TRBJ2-3	-	-	TGCACCAGCAGCCAAGAGTCTGGGAGGACAGATACGCAGTATTTT	CTSSQESGRTDTQYF
TRBV6-5	TRBJ2-7	-	TRBD1	TGTGCCAGCGGGTGGACAGGGAGCTCCTACGAGCAGTACTTC	CASGWTGSSYEQYF
TRBV4-1	TRBJ2-7	-	-	TGCGCCAGCAGTCAGCCCAGCGGAGGGGTGTACGAGCAGTACTTC	CASSQPSGGVYEQYF
TRBV7-9	TRBJ2-7	-	TRBD2	TGTGCCAGCAGAGATAGCGGGAGTGCTGGGTACGAGCAGTACTTC	CASRDSGSAGYEQYF
TRBV18	TRBJ1-1	-	TRBD1	TGTGCCAGCTCACTGGATGGACAGGGGCGGACTGAAGCTTTCTTT	CASSLDGQGRTEAFF
TRBV4-1	TRBJ2-3	-	-	TGCGCCAGCAGCCAACCCTGGACAGCACCCACAGATACGCAGTATTTT	CASSQPWTAPTDTQYF
TRBV10-3	TRBJ2-1	-	TRBD2	TGTGCCATCTCCAAGCGGGAGGGACCCAATGAGCAGTTCTTC	CAISKREGPNEQFF
TRBV10-3	TRBJ2-2	-	TRBD1	TGTGCCATCAGTGCCGGGACAGGGAACACCGGGGAGCTGTTTTTT	CAISAGTGNTGELFF
TRBV7-9	TRBJ1-2	-	-	TGTGCCAGCAGCTACAGGAATGAGTATGGCTACACCTTC	CASSYRNEYGYTF
TRBV30	TRBJ2-1	-	-	TGTGCCTGGAGTGGGCTGGACAGATACAATGAGCAGTTCTTC	CAWSGLDRYNEQFF
TRBV6-4	TRBJ2-1	-	TRBD2	TGTGCCAGCAGTAAAATAGCGGGAGGAAGGGGGAAGGGCTCCTACAATGAGCAGTTCTTC	CASSKIAGGRGKGSYNEQFF
TRBV28	TRBJ2-2	-	-	TGTGCCAGCAGTTTAAGGGCTCTCGGGGAGCTGTTTTTT	CASSLRALGELFF
TRBV14	TRBJ1-2	-	-	TGTGCCAGCAGTCAAAACTATGGCTACACCTTC	CASSQNYGYTF
TRBV10-3	TRBJ2-7	-	TRBD2	TGTGCCATCAGTGAGACTAGCGGGAGTACCGAGCAGTACTTC	CAISETSGSTEQYF
TRBV6-1	TRBJ2-7	once	-	TGTGCCAGCAGTGAACAGGGGCCCGAGCAGTACTTC	CASSEQGPEQYF
TRBV7-8	TRBJ2-7	-	-	TGTGCCAGCAGCCCGGGGAGTACTGGAGGCTACGAGCAGTACTTC	CASSPGSTGGYEQYF
TRBV30	TRBJ2-7	-	-	TGTGCCTGGAGTGTATATAGCCTCGAGCAGTACTTC	CAWSVYSLEQYF
TRBV30	TRBJ1-2	-	-	TGTGCCTGGGGGGAGGGAAACGGCTACACCTTC	CAWGEGNGYTF
TRBV10-2	TRBJ1-1	once	-	TGCGCCAGCAGTGGGACAATCGACACTGAAGCTTTCTTT	CASSGTIDTEAFF
TRBV5-1	TRBJ2-5	-	TRBD1	TGCGCCAGCAGCGCGGGGGACAGGGGGCATCAAGAGACCCAGTACTTC	CASSAGDRGHQETQYF
TRBV27	TRBJ1-5	-	TRBD1	TGTGCCAGCAGTCCCCAAGGACAGGGGAGCAATCAGCCCCAGCATTTT	CASSPQGQGSNQPQHF
TRBV19	TRBJ1-5	few	TRBD1	TGTGCCAGTAGTATGGGACAGGGAAGGCAGCCCCAGCATTTT	CASSMGQGRQPQHF
TRBV15	TRBJ2-1	-	TRBD2	TGTGCCACCAGCAGAGATCCCGCGGGACTAAACAATGAGCAGTTCTTC	CATSRDPAGLNNEQFF
TRBV2	TRBJ2-7	-	-	TGCGCCAGCAGTCTTAAACTTACCTACGAGCAGTACTTC	CASSLKLTYEQYF
TRBV10-3	TRBJ2-2	-	TRBD2	TGTGCCATCAAGGGACTAGGTGACACCGGGGAGCTGTTTTTT	CAIKGLGDTGELFF
TRBV6-5	TRBJ1-1	-	-	TGTGCCAGCAGTAATAAAGTGGGGGTTGGTAGTGAAGCTTTCTTT	CASSNKVGVGSEAFF
TRBV10-3	TRBJ2-2	-	TRBD2	TGTGCCACTAACCGGGACTACTCCACCGGGGAGCTGTTTTTT	CATNRDYSTGELFF
TRBV27	TRBJ2-7	-	TRBD1	TGTGCCAGCAGGAAGGGGGACAGGGGCCCCTACGAGCAGTACTTC	CASRKGDRGPYEQYF
TRBV5-1	TRBJ2-1	-	TRBD2	TGCGCCAGCAGCATACCGGGACTAGCGGGAAGTCCAGGTTACAATGAGCAGTTCTTC	CASSIPGLAGSPGYNEQFF
TRBV19	TRBJ2-7	-	TRBD1	TGTGCCAGTAGTGTGTCCGGGACAGTAGGCTACGAGCAGTACTTC	CASSVSGTVGYEQYF
TRBV28	TRBJ2-3	once	TRBD1	TGTGCCAGCAGTGTTGCAGGGGGCGGGCGCACAGATACGCAGTATTTT	CASSVAGGGRTDTQYF
TRBV4-2	TRBJ2-5	few	-	TGTGCCAGCAGCCAAGCACTGACCCAAGAGACCCAGTACTTC	CASSQALTQETQYF
TRBV2	TRBJ2-2	medium-sized	-	TGTGCCAGCAGTGAGCAGGGAACGAACACCGGGGAGCTGTTTTTT	CASSEQGTNTGELFF
TRBV15	TRBJ2-1	-	-	TGTGCCACCAGCAGAGGCCGTTTGGGGCAGTTCTTC	CATSRGRLGQFF
TRBV27	TRBJ2-1	-	-	TGTGCCAGCCGCCCCGGGACTTATTACAATGAGCAGTTCTTC	CASRPGTYYNEQFF
TRBV2	TRBJ2-2	-	TRBD1	TGTGCCAGCGGGCCCAGGACAGGGTGGGGCACCGGGGAGCTGTTTTTT	CASGPRTGWGTGELFF
TRBV7-2	TRBJ2-1	-	-	TGTGCCAGCAGCCCCTCCCTCGGCAATGAGCAGTTCTTC	CASSPSLGNEQFF